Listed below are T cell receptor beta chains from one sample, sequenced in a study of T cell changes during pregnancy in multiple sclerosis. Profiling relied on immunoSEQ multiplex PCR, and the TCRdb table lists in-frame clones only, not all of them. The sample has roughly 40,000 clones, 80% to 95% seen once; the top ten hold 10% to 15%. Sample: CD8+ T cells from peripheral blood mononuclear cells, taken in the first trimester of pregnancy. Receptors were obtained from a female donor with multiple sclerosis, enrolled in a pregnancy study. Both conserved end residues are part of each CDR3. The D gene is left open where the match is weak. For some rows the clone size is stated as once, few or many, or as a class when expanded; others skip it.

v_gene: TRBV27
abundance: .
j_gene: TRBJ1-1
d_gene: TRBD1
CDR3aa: CASSLAQGAGTEAFF
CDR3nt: TGTGCCAGCAGTTTAGCACAGGGGGCGGGGACTGAAGCTTTCTTT

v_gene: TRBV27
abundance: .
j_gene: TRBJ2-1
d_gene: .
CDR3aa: CASSLMTGYNEQFF
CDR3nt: TGTGCCAGCAGTTTGATGACAGGTTACAATGAGCAGTTCTTC

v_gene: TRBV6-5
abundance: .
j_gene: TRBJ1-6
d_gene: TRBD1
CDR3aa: CASSSGQGSSPLHF
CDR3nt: TGTGCCAGCAGTTCGGGACAGGGTAGTTCACCCCTCCACTTT

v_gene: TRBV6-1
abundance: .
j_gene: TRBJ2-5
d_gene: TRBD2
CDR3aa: CASSEGRGGETQYF
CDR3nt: TGTGCCAGCAGTGAGGGGCGGGGGGGAGAGACCCAGTACTTC

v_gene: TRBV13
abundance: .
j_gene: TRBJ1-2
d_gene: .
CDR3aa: CASSLDIWGYTF
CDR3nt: TGTGCCAGCAGCTTAGACATTTGGGGCTACACCTTC

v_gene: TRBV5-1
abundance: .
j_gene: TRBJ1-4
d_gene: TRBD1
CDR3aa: CASSSGTVAREKLFF
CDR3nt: TGCGCCAGCAGCTCTGGGACAGTAGCCAGGGAAAAACTGTTTTTT

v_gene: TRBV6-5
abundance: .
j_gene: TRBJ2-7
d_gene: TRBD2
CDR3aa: CASSLTGGSYEQYF
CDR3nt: TGTGCCAGCAGCCTAACGGGGGGCTCCTACGAGCAGTACTTC

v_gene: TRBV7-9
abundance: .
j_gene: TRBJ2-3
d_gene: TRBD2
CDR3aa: CASSPGTSGISDTQYF
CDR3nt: TGTGCCAGCAGCCCCGGGACTAGCGGGATTTCAGATACGCAGTATTTT

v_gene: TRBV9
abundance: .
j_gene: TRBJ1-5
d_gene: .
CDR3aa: CASSAQGNSNQPQHF
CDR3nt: TGTGCCAGCAGCGCGCAGGGGAATAGCAATCAGCCCCAGCATTTT

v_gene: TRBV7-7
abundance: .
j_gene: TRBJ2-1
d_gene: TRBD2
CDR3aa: CASRATSGAYNEQFF
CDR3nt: TGTGCTAGCAGAGCTACTAGCGGGGCCTACAATGAGCAGTTCTTC

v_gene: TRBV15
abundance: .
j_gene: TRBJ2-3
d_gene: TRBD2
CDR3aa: CATSGGLAGGWGTDTQYF
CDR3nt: TGTGCCACCAGCGGGGGACTAGCGGGGGGCTGGGGAACGGATACGCAGTATTTT

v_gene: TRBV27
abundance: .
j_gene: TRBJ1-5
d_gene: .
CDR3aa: CASSLGPYQPQHF
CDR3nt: TGTGCCAGCAGTTTGGGGCCCTATCAGCCCCAGCATTTT

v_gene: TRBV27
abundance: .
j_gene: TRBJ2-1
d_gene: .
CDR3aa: CASSAALSSYNEQFF
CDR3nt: TGTGCCAGCAGTGCGGCACTGAGCTCCTACAATGAGCAGTTCTTC

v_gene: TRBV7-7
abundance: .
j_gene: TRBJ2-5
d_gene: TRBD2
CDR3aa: CASSLGRGAAETQYF
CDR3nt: TGTGCTAGCAGCTTAGGGCGGGGGGCGGCGGAGACCCAGTACTTC

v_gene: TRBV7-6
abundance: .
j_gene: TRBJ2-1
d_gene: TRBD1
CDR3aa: CASSTGGNEQFF
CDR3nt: TGTGCCAGCAGTACAGGGGGCAATGAGCAGTTCTTC

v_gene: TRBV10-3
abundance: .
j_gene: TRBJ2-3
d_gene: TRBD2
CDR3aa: CAISEPSGGGTDTQYF
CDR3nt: TGTGCCATCAGTGAGCCCAGCGGGGGCGGCACAGATACGCAGTATTTT

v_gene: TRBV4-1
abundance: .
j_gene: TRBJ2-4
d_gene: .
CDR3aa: CASSQDPGSQNIQYF
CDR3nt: TGCGCCAGCAGCCAAGATCCGGGGAGCCAAAACATTCAGTACTTC

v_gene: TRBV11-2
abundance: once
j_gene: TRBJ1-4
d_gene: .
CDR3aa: CASSPSDSPNEKLFF
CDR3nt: TGTGCCAGCAGCCCATCGGACAGTCCTAATGAAAAACTGTTTTTT

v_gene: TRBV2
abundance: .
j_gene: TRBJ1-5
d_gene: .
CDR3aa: CASSEDRFYQPQHF
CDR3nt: TGTGCCAGCAGTGAAGACAGATTCTATCAGCCCCAGCATTTT

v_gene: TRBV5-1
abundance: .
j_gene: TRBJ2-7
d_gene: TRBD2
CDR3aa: CASSLAGGPEQYF
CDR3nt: TGCGCCAGCAGCTTAGCGGGGGGGCCCGAGCAGTACTTC

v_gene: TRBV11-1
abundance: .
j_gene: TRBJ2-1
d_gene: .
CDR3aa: CASSSSGTSYYNEQFF
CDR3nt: TGTGCCAGCAGCTCTTCCGGGACTTCATACTACAATGAGCAGTTCTTC

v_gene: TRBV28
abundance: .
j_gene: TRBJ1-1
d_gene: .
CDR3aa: CASSQFPPGHLNTEAFF
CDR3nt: TGTGCCAGCAGTCAATTCCCACCGGGACACCTGAACACTGAAGCTTTCTTT

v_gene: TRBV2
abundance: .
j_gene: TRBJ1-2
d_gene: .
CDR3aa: CASTKELQDAGYTF
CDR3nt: TGTGCCAGCACCAAAGAATTACAGGACGCTGGCTACACCTTC

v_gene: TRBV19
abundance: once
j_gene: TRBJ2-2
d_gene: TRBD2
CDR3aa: CASSASGGPETGELFF
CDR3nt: TGTGCCAGTAGTGCTAGCGGGGGGCCAGAAACCGGGGAGCTGTTTTTT